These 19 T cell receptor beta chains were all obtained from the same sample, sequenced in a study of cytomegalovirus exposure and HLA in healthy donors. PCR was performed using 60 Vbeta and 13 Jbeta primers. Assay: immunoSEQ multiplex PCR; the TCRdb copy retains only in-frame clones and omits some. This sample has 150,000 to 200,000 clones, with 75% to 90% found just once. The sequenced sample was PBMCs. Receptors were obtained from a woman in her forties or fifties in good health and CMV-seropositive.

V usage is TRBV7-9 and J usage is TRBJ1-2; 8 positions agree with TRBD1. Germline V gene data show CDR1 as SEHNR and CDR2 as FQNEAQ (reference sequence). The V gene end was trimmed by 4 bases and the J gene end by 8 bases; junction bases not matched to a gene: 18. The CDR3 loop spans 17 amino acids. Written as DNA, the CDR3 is TGTGCCAGCAGCTCCCCCCAATTGACAGGGGAGGCGCGAGGCTACACCTTC. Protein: CASSSPQLTGEARGYTF.

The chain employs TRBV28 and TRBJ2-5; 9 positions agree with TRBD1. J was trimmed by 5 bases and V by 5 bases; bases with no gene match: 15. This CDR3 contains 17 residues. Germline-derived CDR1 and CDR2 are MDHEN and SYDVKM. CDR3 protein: CASSPNFGTGLMETQYF. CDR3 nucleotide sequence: TGTGCCAGCAGTCCAAACTTTGGGACAGGGTTAATGGAGACCCAGTACTTC.

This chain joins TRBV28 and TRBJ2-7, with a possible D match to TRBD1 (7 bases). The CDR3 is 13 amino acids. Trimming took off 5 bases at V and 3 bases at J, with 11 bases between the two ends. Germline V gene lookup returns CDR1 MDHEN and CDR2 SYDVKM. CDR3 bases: TGTGCCAGCAGTGGCAGGGGGGACTACGAGCAGTACTTC. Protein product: CASSGRGDYEQYF.

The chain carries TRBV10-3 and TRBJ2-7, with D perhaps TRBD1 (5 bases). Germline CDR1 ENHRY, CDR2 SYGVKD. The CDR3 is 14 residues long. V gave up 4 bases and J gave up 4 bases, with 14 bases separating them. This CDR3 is CAISAGLTDYEQYF. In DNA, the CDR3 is TGTGCCATCAGTGCAGGATTGACAGATTACGAGCAGTACTTC.

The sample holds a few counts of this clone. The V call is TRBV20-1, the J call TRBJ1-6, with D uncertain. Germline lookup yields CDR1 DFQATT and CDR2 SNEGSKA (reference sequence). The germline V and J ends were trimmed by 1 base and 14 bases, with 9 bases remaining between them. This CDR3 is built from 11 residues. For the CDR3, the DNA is TGCAGTGCTAGAGGGCCCTTGACCCTCCACTTT. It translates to CSARGPLTLHF.

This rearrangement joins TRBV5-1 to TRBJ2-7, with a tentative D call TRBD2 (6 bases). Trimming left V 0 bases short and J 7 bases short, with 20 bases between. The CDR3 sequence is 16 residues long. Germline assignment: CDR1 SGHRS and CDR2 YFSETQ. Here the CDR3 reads CASSLVLDYLKVEQYF. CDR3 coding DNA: TGCGCCAGCAGCTTGGTCCTGGACTACCTGAAGGTGGAGCAGTACTTC. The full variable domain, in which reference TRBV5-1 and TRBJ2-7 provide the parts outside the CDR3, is KAGVTQTPRYLIKTRGQQVTLSCSPISGHRSVSWYQQTPGQGLQFLFEYFSETQRNKGNFPGRFSGRQFSNSRSEMNVSTLELGDSALYLCASSLVLDYLKVEQYFGPGTRLTVT.

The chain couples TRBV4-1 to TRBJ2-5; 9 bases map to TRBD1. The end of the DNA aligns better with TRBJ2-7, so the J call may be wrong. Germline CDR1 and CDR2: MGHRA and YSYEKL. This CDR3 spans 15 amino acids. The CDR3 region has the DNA TGCGCCAGCAGCCGGGGACAGGGCCAATCCTACGAGCAGTACTTC. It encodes CASSRGQGQSYEQYF.

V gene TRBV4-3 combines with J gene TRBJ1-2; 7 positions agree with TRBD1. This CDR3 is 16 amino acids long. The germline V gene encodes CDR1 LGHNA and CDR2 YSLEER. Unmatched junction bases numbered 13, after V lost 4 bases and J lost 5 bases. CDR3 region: CASSPTGSLLLYGYTF. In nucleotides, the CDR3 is TGCGCCAGCAGCCCGACAGGGTCCCTACTCCTTTATGGCTACACCTTC.

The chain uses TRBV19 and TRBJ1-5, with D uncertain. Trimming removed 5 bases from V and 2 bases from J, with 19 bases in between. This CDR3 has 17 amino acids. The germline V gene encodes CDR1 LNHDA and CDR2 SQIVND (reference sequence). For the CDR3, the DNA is TGTGCCAGTAGTCGAAACCCGGGAACGGGCGGCAATCAGCCCCAGCATTTT. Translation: CASSRNPGTGGNQPQHF.

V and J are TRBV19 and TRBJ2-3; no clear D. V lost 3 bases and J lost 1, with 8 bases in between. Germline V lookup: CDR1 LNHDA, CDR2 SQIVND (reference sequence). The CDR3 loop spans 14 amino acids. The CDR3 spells CASSISCGTDTQYF. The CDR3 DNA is TGTGCCAGTAGTATTTCATGTGGCACAGATACGCAGTATTTT.

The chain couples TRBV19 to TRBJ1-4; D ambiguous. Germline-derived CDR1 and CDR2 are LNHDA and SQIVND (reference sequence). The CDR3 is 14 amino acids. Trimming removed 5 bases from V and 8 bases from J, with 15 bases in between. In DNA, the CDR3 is TGTGCCAGTAGTGCGCCCTCCCTGGAGGAAAAACTGTTTTTT. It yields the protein CASSAPSLEEKLFF.

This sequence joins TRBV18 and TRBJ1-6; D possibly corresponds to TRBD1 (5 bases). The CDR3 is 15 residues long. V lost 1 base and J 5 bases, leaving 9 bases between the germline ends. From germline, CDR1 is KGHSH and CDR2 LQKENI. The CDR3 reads CASSPLGQNNSPLHF. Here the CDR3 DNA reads TGTGCCAGCTCACCACTAGGACAAAATAATTCACCCCTCCACTTT.

The CDR3, as DNA: TGCGCCAGCAAAACTACGACTAGCGGAAGAAATGAGCAGTTCTTC. Protein product: CASKTTTSGRNEQFF. The genes are TRBV5-1 and TRBJ2-1; TRBD2 matches 9 bases. Germline V lookup: CDR1 SGHRS, CDR2 YFSETQ. CDR3 size: 15 residues. V gave up 6 bases and J gave up 7 bases; unmatched junction bases: 11.

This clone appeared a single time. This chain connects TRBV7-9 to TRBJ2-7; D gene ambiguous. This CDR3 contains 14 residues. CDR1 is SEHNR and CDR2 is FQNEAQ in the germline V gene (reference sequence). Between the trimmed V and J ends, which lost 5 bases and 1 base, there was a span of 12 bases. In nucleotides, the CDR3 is TGTGCCAGCAGCCCAGTTGGTTCTTCCTACGAGCAGTACTTC. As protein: CASSPVGSSYEQYF.

For the CDR3, the DNA is TGTGCCAGCAGGTCAGGGGACCACTACGAGCAGTACTTC. Amino acid sequence: CASRSGDHYEQYF. The chain joins TRBV27 to TRBJ2-7; a weak D match, TRBD1 (6 bases). Germline values: CDR1 MNHEY, CDR2 SMNVEV (reference sequence). CDR3 length: 13 amino acids. Trimming took 6 bases from V and 3 from J, leaving 12 bases between them.

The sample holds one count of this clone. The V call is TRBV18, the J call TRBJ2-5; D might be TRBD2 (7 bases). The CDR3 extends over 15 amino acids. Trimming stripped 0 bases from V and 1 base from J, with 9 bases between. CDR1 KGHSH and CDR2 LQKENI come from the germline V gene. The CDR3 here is CASSPPGGAQETQYF. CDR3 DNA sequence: TGTGCCAGCTCACCACCGGGGGGGGCCCAAGAGACCCAGTACTTC.

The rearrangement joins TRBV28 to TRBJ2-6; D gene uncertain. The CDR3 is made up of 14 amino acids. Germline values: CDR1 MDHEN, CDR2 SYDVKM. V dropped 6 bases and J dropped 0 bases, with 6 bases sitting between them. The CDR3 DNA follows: TGTGCCAGCAGCGAGAGCTCTGGGGCCAACGTCCTGACTTTC. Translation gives CASSESSGANVLTF.

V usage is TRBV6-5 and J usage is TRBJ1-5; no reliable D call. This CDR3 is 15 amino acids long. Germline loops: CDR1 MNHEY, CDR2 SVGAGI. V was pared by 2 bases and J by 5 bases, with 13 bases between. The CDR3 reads CASSYSYRVDQPQHF. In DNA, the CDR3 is TGTGCCAGCAGTTACAGCTACAGAGTCGATCAGCCCCAGCATTTT.

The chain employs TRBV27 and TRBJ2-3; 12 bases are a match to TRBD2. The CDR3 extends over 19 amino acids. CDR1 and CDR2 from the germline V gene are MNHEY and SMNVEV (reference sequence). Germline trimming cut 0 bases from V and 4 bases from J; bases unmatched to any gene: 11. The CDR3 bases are TGTGCCAGCAGTTTATCGGAAGATCTAGCGGGAGGGGTAGCAGATACGCAGTATTTT. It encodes CASSLSEDLAGGVADTQYF.